This T cell receptor beta chain was sequenced for a study of a mutant IDH1 vaccine in newly diagnosed glioma. This sample's time point: week 23, last vaccination. Each vaccine dose was 300 ug of mutant IDH1 20-mer peptide, with topical imiquimod. With respect to this clone: Its cognate antigen is unknown.

The assay was immunoSEQ multiplex PCR, and TCRdb's table has in-frame clones only and misses some. The table has about 67,000 clones, nearly 85% seen once. V lost 5 bases and J 3 bases, leaving 13 bases between the germline ends. This CDR3 is 14 amino acids long. Germline values: CDR1 SNHLY, CDR2 FYNNEI. This chain joins TRBV2 and TRBJ1-1; a possible D gene is TRBD1 (6 bases). The receptor's source is a young man with glioma. The sample consisted of PBMCs, taken from a glioma patient whose treatment included an IDH1 peptide vaccine. The DNA for the CDR3 is TGTGCCAGCAGTCGACAGGAAGGTTACACTGAAGCTTTCTTT. Its protein product is CASSRQEGYTEAFF.